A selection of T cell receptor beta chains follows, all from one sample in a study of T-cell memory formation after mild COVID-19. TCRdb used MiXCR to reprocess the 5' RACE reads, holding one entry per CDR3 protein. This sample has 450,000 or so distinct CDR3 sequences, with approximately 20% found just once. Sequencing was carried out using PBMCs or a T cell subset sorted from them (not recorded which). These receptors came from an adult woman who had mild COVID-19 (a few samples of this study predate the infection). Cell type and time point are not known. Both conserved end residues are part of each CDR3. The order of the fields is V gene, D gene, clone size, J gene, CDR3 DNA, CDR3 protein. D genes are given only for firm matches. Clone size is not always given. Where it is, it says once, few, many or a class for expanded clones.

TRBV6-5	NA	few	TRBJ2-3	TGTGCCAGCAGTTATGTTCGGGGGAGAGGAGATACGCAGTATTTT	CASSYVRGRGDTQYF
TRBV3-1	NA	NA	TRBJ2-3	TGTGCCAGCAGCCTCCAAGGGGGGGGCCTGGATACGCAGTATTTT	CASSLQGGGLDTQYF
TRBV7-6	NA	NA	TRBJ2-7	TGTGCCAGCAGCCCCACGGGGGTCGGCTACGAGCAGTACTTC	CASSPTGVGYEQYF
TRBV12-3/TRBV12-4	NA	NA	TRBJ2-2	TGTGCCAGCACCCCACGTCATAGCGATACGATTAACACCGGGGAGCTGTTTTTT	CASTPRHSDTINTGELFF
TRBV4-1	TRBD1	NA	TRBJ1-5	TGCGCCAGCAGCCCCGACAGGGATGTTCAGCCCCAGCATTTT	CASSPDRDVQPQHF
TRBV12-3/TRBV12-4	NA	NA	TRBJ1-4	TGTGCCAGCAGTTTCCGAACCAGTAATGAAAAACTGTTTTTT	CASSFRTSNEKLFF
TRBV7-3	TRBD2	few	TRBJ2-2	TGTGCCAGCAGCTCCCCTAGCGGGAGCCCCCCGGCCGGGGAGCTGTTTTTT	CASSSPSGSPPAGELFF
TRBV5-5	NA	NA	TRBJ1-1	TGTGCCAGCAGCTTGGCCGTGCCCGGGAGGGGTGAAGCTTTCTTT	CASSLAVPGRGEAFF
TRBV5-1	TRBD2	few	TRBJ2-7	TGCGCCAGCAGCCCGTTTAGCGGGGGGCACCTCTCCTACGAGCAGTACTTC	CASSPFSGGHLSYEQYF
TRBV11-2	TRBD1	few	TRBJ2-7	TGTGCCAGCAGCCAAACAGGGGCCGCGTCCTACGAGCAGTACTTC	CASSQTGAASYEQYF
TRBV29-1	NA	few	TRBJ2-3	TGCAGCGTTGCCCCGGACACTGATACGCAGTATTTT	CSVAPDTDTQYF
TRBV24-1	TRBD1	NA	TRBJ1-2	TGTGCCACCAGTGACCCGGGACAGGGAAACTATGGCTACACCTTC	CATSDPGQGNYGYTF
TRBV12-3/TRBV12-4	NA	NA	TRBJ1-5	TGTGCCAGCAGCTGGACAGATAGCAATCAGCCCCAGCATTTT	CASSWTDSNQPQHF
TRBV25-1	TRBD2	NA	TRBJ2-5	TGTGCCAGCAGTGACCACCGTGGCAGGGAGGGAGAGACCCAGTACTTC	CASSDHRGREGETQYF
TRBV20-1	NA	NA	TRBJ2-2	TGCAGTGCAACTAGGGATGGGTCCCCCGGGGAGCTGTTTTTT	CSATRDGSPGELFF
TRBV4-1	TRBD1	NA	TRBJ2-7	TGCGCCAGCAGCCAAGATGCGCAGGGGGTCGACGAGCAGTACTTC	CASSQDAQGVDEQYF
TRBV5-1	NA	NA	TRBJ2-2	TGCGCCAGCAGCCTGAGGCCGGACAAATTCACCGGGGAGCTGTTTTTT	CASSLRPDKFTGELFF
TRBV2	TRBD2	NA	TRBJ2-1	TGTGCCAGCAGCCCAACCCCCGGACTAGCGGGAGGCCCCTCCTACAATGAGCAGTTCTTC	CASSPTPGLAGGPSYNEQFF
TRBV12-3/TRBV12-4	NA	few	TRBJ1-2	TGTGCCAGCAGCCATGACGAAAACTATGGCTACACCTTC	CASSHDENYGYTF
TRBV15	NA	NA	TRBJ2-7	TGTGCCACCAGCAGAGGAACAGTGAGCAACGAGCAGTACTTC	CATSRGTVSNEQYF
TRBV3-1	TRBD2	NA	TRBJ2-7	TGTGCCAGCAGCCGCCCCGGACTAGCGGGAGCTTACGAGCAGTACTTC	CASSRPGLAGAYEQYF
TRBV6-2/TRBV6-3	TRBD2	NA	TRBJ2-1	TGTGCCAGCAGTTCTCCACTGCGGGAGAGAGTAAGTGAGCAGTTCTTC	CASSSPLRERVSEQFF
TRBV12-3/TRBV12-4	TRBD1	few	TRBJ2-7	TGTGCCAGCAGTATTGTCCAGGGGGTAGTGTACGAGCAGTACTTC	CASSIVQGVVYEQYF
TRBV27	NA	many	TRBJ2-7	TGTGCCAGCAGTTTAGGGGACCGCTACTACGAGCAGTACTTC	CASSLGDRYYEQYF
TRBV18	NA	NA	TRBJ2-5	TGTGCCAGCTCACCAACGTCGGAGGGGGAGACCCAGTACTTC	CASSPTSEGETQYF
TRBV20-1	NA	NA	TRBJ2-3	TGCAGTGCTCTCTCGTTCACAGATACGCAGTATTTT	CSALSFTDTQYF
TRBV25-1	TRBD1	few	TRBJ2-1	TGTGCCAGCAGTGAGACAGGGGTGTACAATGAGCAGTTCTTC	CASSETGVYNEQFF
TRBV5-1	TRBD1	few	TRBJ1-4	TGCGCCAGCAGCTTGGGTCAGGGGGACTTTAATGAAAAACTGTTTTTT	CASSLGQGDFNEKLFF